Listed below are T cell receptor beta chains from one sample, sequenced in a study of shared clonotypes between healthy human individuals. TCRdb's table, derived via immunoSEQ multiplex PCR, lists solely in-frame clones and lacks some. The profile shows fewer than 2.5 million clones, 90% to 95% of them singletons. Sample: naive CD4+ T cells from PBMCs. These receptors originate from a young man in good health. Some clones in this sample may be carry-over from other donors' samples. CDR3s include the opening cysteine and the closing phenylalanine or tryptophan. Fields, in order: clone size, D gene, J gene, V gene, CDR3 protein, CDR3 DNA. A D gene is named only where the DNA matches it firmly. Size values are once, few and many counts, or a class for expanded clones, and some rows have none.

abundance: NA
d_gene: NA
j_gene: TRBJ1-2
v_gene: TRBV6-5
CDR3aa: CASSKGLTGGYTF
CDR3nt: TGTGCCAGCAGTAAAGGACTCACCGGCGGCTACACCTTC

abundance: NA
d_gene: NA
j_gene: TRBJ1-3
v_gene: TRBV2
CDR3aa: CASTGSSGNTIYF
CDR3nt: TGTGCCAGCACCGGGTCGTCTGGAAACACCATATATTTT

abundance: NA
d_gene: NA
j_gene: TRBJ2-7
v_gene: TRBV5-1
CDR3aa: CASSLMTAGEQYF
CDR3nt: TGCGCCAGCAGCTTGATGACAGCCGGCGAGCAGTACTTC

abundance: NA
d_gene: NA
j_gene: TRBJ1-5
v_gene: TRBV6-1
CDR3aa: CASSPGSNQPQHF
CDR3nt: TGTGCCAGCAGCCCCGGTAGCAATCAGCCCCAGCATTTT

abundance: NA
d_gene: NA
j_gene: TRBJ2-3
v_gene: TRBV5-1
CDR3aa: CASSLDRVGDTQYF
CDR3nt: TGCGCCAGCAGCTTGGACAGGGTTGGAGATACGCAGTATTTT

abundance: NA
d_gene: TRBD1
j_gene: TRBJ1-4
v_gene: TRBV19
CDR3aa: CASSNPTGETNEKLFF
CDR3nt: TGTGCCAGTAGTAATCCCACAGGGGAAACTAATGAAAAACTGTTTTTT

abundance: NA
d_gene: NA
j_gene: TRBJ1-2
v_gene: TRBV28
CDR3aa: CASSPGGVYGYTF
CDR3nt: TGTGCCAGCTCTCCGGGGGGGGTCTATGGCTACACCTTC

abundance: few
d_gene: NA
j_gene: TRBJ1-1
v_gene: TRBV2
CDR3aa: CASSELWGAFF
CDR3nt: TGTGCCAGCAGTGAATTATGGGGAGCTTTCTTT

abundance: NA
d_gene: NA
j_gene: TRBJ1-2
v_gene: TRBV6-5
CDR3aa: CASRAPGALDYGYTF
CDR3nt: TGTGCCAGCAGAGCCCCGGGGGCCCTTGACTATGGCTACACCTTC

abundance: NA
d_gene: NA
j_gene: TRBJ2-7
v_gene: TRBV10-3
CDR3aa: CATIGGSYEQYF
CDR3nt: TGTGCCACTATCGGGGGCTCCTACGAGCAGTACTTC

abundance: NA
d_gene: NA
j_gene: TRBJ2-7
v_gene: TRBV7-8
CDR3aa: CASSSQGSYEQYF
CDR3nt: TGTGCCAGCAGCTCACAGGGATCCTACGAGCAGTACTTC

abundance: NA
d_gene: NA
j_gene: TRBJ1-6
v_gene: TRBV5-4
CDR3aa: CASSLVRGRWSHDSPLHF
CDR3nt: TGTGCCAGCAGCTTGGTGCGAGGTCGGTGGTCTCACGATTCACCCCTCCACTTT

abundance: few
d_gene: NA
j_gene: TRBJ2-6
v_gene: TRBV7-2
CDR3aa: CASSLGVSGANVLTF
CDR3nt: TGTGCCAGCAGCTTAGGTGTCTCTGGGGCCAACGTCCTGACTTTC

abundance: NA
d_gene: NA
j_gene: TRBJ1-4
v_gene: TRBV28
CDR3aa: CASSFVGQGEEKLFF
CDR3nt: TGTGCCAGCAGTTTTGTCGGTCAGGGAGAGGAAAAACTGTTTTTT

abundance: NA
d_gene: NA
j_gene: TRBJ1-2
v_gene: TRBV5-1
CDR3aa: CASSLVGGNYGYTF
CDR3nt: TGCGCCAGCAGCTTGGTTGGGGGAAACTATGGCTACACCTTC

abundance: few
d_gene: NA
j_gene: TRBJ1-1
v_gene: TRBV28
CDR3aa: CASSLAVTEAFF
CDR3nt: TGTGCCAGCAGTTTAGCGGTAACCGAAGCTTTCTTT

abundance: NA
d_gene: NA
j_gene: TRBJ2-7
v_gene: TRBV30
CDR3aa: CAWSGETYEQYF
CDR3nt: TGTGCCTGGAGTGGAGAGACCTACGAGCAGTACTTC

abundance: once
d_gene: TRBD1
j_gene: TRBJ1-5
v_gene: TRBV5-1
CDR3aa: CASSLGGQGPQPQHF
CDR3nt: TGCGCCAGCAGCTTGGGCGGACAGGGGCCCCAGCCCCAGCATTTT

abundance: once
d_gene: TRBD1
j_gene: TRBJ2-5
v_gene: TRBV7-3
CDR3aa: CASSLVTGVGETQYF
CDR3nt: TGTGCCAGCAGCTTAGTGACAGGGGTAGGGGAGACCCAGTACTTC

abundance: NA
d_gene: TRBD2
j_gene: TRBJ2-1
v_gene: TRBV5-8
CDR3aa: CASSFRLAGVHEQFF
CDR3nt: TGTGCCAGCAGCTTCCGACTAGCGGGAGTGCATGAGCAGTTCTTC

abundance: NA
d_gene: TRBD1
j_gene: TRBJ2-2
v_gene: TRBV6-6
CDR3aa: CASSLEQGAAGELFF
CDR3nt: TGTGCCAGCAGCCTAGAACAGGGGGCGGCCGGGGAGCTGTTTTTT

abundance: few
d_gene: TRBD1
j_gene: TRBJ1-2
v_gene: TRBV28
CDR3aa: CASSSSGGLLYGYTF
CDR3nt: TGTGCCAGCAGTTCCTCAGGGGGGTTACTCTATGGCTACACCTTC

abundance: NA
d_gene: NA
j_gene: TRBJ1-1
v_gene: TRBV28
CDR3aa: CASSLPAGMTNTEAFF
CDR3nt: TGTGCCAGCAGTTTGCCAGCGGGGATGACGAACACTGAAGCTTTCTTT

abundance: NA
d_gene: TRBD1
j_gene: TRBJ2-7
v_gene: TRBV5-4
CDR3aa: CASTSGTGMYEQYF
CDR3nt: TGTGCCAGCACCTCCGGGACAGGGATGTACGAGCAGTACTTC

abundance: NA
d_gene: TRBD2
j_gene: TRBJ2-1
v_gene: TRBV6-4
CDR3aa: CASSLLAGDLDEQFF
CDR3nt: TGTGCCAGCAGCTTACTAGCGGGAGATCTAGATGAGCAGTTCTTC

abundance: NA
d_gene: NA
j_gene: TRBJ1-1
v_gene: TRBV6-5
CDR3aa: CASQRIGQLNTEAFF
CDR3nt: TGTGCCAGCCAGAGAATCGGACAGTTGAACACTGAAGCTTTCTTT

abundance: NA
d_gene: TRBD2
j_gene: TRBJ2-1
v_gene: TRBV10-3
CDR3aa: CAIGSGTYNEQFF
CDR3nt: TGTGCCATCGGCAGCGGGACTTACAATGAGCAGTTCTTC

abundance: NA
d_gene: NA
j_gene: TRBJ2-7
v_gene: TRBV5-6
CDR3aa: CASSPARAYEQYF
CDR3nt: TGTGCCAGCAGCCCGGCCAGGGCATACGAGCAGTACTTC

abundance: NA
d_gene: NA
j_gene: TRBJ1-2
v_gene: TRBV5-1
CDR3aa: CASSLGSNYGYTF
CDR3nt: TGCGCCAGCAGCTTGGGCTCTAACTATGGCTACACCTTC

abundance: NA
d_gene: TRBD2
j_gene: TRBJ2-1
v_gene: TRBV4-3
CDR3aa: CASSQGLAGYNEQFF
CDR3nt: TGCGCCAGCAGCCAAGGACTAGCGGGTTACAATGAGCAGTTCTTC

abundance: NA
d_gene: TRBD1
j_gene: TRBJ1-5
v_gene: TRBV30
CDR3aa: CAWANTRDRGRGDQPQHF
CDR3nt: TGTGCCTGGGCTAATACTCGGGACAGGGGCCGGGGTGATCAGCCCCAGCATTTT

abundance: NA
d_gene: NA
j_gene: TRBJ2-2
v_gene: TRBV11-2
CDR3aa: CASSRIRSTGELFF
CDR3nt: TGTGCCAGCAGCCGGATTAGGAGCACCGGGGAGCTGTTTTTT

abundance: NA
d_gene: NA
j_gene: TRBJ1-5
v_gene: TRBV30
CDR3aa: CAWDGGGDQPQHF
CDR3nt: TGTGCCTGGGACGGAGGGGGAGATCAGCCCCAGCATTTT

abundance: NA
d_gene: TRBD1
j_gene: TRBJ1-5
v_gene: TRBV18
CDR3aa: CASSEWPGQENQPQHF
CDR3nt: TGTGCCAGCTCAGAGTGGCCGGGACAGGAAAATCAGCCCCAGCATTTT

abundance: NA
d_gene: NA
j_gene: TRBJ1-4
v_gene: TRBV5-1
CDR3aa: CASSLRVGGQNEKLFF
CDR3nt: TGCGCCAGCAGCTTGAGAGTCGGGGGCCAAAATGAAAAACTGTTTTTT

abundance: NA
d_gene: NA
j_gene: TRBJ2-5
v_gene: TRBV29-1
CDR3aa: CSATPSAGRTQYF
CDR3nt: TGCAGCGCAACACCCTCGGCGGGCCGAACCCAGTACTTC

abundance: NA
d_gene: NA
j_gene: TRBJ2-5
v_gene: TRBV6-5
CDR3aa: CASSYDAGFEETQYF
CDR3nt: TGTGCCAGCAGTTACGATGCAGGGTTCGAAGAGACCCAGTACTTC